These 5 T cell receptor beta chains were all obtained from the same sample, sequenced in a study of cytotoxic CD8 clonotypes in ibrutinib-treated CLL. Data came from immunoSEQ multiplex PCR; TCRdb stores just in-frame clones and leaves some out. The table shows about 150,000 clones, with 75% to 85% occurring only once. The specimen comprised PBMCs, sampled after 12 months of ibrutinib treatment. These receptors all come from a human donor with chronic lymphocytic leukemia.

The rearrangement joins TRBV7-2 to TRBJ2-7; 9 bases align to TRBD2. The CDR3 extends over 15 amino acids. CDR1 SGHTA and CDR2 FQGNSA come from the germline V gene. V shed 5 bases, J shed 4 bases, and the junction held 9 bases outside the gene matches. CDR3 residues: CASSPEGTSLYEQYF. In DNA form, the CDR3 reads TGTGCCAGCAGCCCAGAAGGGACTAGCTTATACGAGCAGTACTTC. Together with reference TRBV7-2 and TRBJ2-7, the CDR3 gives the full variable domain: GAGVSQSPSNKVTEKGKDVELRCDPISGHTALYWYRQSLGQGLEFLIYFQGNSAPDKSGLPSDRFSAERTGGSVSTLTIQRTQQEDSAVYLCASSPEGTSLYEQYFGPGTRLTVT.

This clone appeared a few times. The chain combines TRBV7-9 with TRBJ1-1; 9 nucleotides agree with TRBD1. Germline V gene sequence: CDR1 SEHNR, CDR2 FQNEAQ (reference sequence). CDR3 length: 16 residues. The J segment lost 5 bases and the V segment lost 3 bases, leaving 10 bases of the junction unmatched. CDR3 coding DNA: TGTGCCAGCAGCTTGGGACAGGGCGGGGTCCGGACTGAAGCTTTCTTT. It codes for CASSLGQGGVRTEAFF.

This chain uses TRBV7-6 with TRBJ2-5; D may be TRBD2 (5 bases). Trimming took off 3 bases at V and 5 bases at J, with 16 bases between the two ends. This CDR3 region has 15 residues. Germline values: CDR1 SGHVS, CDR2 FNYEAQ. In nucleotides, the CDR3 is TGTGCCAGCAGCTTTGGGCGGGTTCTGAGGGAGACCCAGTACTTC. This gives the protein CASSFGRVLRETQYF.

There are a few counts of this clone. This chain joins TRBV7-9 and TRBJ2-7; TRBD1 agrees at 12 bases. In germline, CDR1 is SEHNR, CDR2 FQNEAQ (reference sequence). The CDR3 totals 16 residues. V lost 2 bases and J lost 5; bases outside the gene matches: 7. The DNA of the CDR3 is TGTGCCAGCAGCTTATCCGGGACAGGGGGCTACGACGAGCAGTACTTC. Residues: CASSLSGTGGYDEQYF. Based on the CDR3 plus reference TRBV7-9 and TRBJ2-7, the full variable domain is DTGVSQNPRHKITKRGQNVTFRCDPISEHNRLYWYRQTLGQGPEFLTYFQNEAQLEKSRLLSDRFSAERPKGSFSTLEIQRTEQGDSAMYLCASSLSGTGGYDEQYFGPGTRLTVT.

The chain employs TRBV4-3 and TRBJ2-7, with D uncertain. CDR1 LGHNA and CDR2 YSLEER come from the germline V gene. Deletions cut 1 base from V and 2 bases from J, with 9 bases between. The CDR3 loop spans 14 amino acids. CDR3 sequence (DNA): TGCGCCAGCAGCCAAGGGCCAGCCCCCTACGAGCAGTACTTC. Its protein product is CASSQGPAPYEQYF.